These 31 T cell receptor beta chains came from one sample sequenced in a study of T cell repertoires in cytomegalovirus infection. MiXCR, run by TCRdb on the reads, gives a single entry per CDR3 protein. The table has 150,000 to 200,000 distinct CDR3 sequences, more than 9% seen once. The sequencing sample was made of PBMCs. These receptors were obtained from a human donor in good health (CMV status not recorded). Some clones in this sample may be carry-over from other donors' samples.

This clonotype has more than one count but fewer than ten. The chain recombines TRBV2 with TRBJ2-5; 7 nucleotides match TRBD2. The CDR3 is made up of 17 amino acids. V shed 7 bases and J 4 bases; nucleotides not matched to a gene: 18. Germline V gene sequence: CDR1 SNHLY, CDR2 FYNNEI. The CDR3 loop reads CASKRQSGGGTGETQYF. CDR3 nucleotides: TGTGCCAGCAAGCGTCAGAGTGGGGGGGGTACCGGAGAGACCCAGTACTTC. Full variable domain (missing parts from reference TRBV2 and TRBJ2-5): EPEVTQTPSHQVTQMGQEVILRCVPISNHLYFYWYRQILGQKVEFLVSFYNNEISEKSEIFDDQFSVERPDGSNFTLKIRSTKLEDSAMYFCASKRQSGGGTGETQYFGPGTRLLVL.

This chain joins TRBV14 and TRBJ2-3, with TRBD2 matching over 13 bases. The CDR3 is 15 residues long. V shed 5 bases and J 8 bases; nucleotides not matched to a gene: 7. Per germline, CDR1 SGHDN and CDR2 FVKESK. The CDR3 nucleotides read TGTGCCAGCAGCAAGACTAGCGGGAGGACATCTACGCAGTATTTT. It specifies CASSKTSGRTSTQYF.

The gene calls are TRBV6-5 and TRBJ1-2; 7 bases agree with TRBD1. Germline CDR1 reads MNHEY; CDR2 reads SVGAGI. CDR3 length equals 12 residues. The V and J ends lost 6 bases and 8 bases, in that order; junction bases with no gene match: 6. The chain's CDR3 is CASRHDRAGYTF. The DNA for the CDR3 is TGTGCCAGCAGACACGACAGGGCGGGCTACACCTTC.

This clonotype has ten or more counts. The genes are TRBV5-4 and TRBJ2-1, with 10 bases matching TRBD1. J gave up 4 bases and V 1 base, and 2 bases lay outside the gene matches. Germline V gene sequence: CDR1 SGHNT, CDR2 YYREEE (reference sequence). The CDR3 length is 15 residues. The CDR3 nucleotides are TGTGCCAGCAGCTTGCCGGGACAGGGGTACAATGAGCAGTTCTTC. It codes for CASSLPGQGYNEQFF.

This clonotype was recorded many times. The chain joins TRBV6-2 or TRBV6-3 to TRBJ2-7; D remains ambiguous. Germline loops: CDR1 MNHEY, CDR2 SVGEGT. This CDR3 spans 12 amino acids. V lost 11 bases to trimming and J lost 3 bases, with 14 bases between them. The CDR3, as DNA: TGTGCCGCCAGCCTAACAAACTACGAGCAGTACTTC. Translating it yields CAASLTNYEQYF.

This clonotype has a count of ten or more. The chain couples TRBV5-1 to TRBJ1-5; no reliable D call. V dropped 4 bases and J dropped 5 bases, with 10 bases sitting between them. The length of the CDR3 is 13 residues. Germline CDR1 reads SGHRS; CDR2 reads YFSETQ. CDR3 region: CASSPGTDQPQHF. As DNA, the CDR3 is TGCGCCAGCAGCCCCGGAACCGATCAGCCCCAGCATTTT.

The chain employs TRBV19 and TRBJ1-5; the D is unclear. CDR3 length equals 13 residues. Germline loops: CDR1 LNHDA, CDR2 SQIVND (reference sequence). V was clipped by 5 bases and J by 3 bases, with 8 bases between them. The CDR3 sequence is CASSWTPNQPQHF. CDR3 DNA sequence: TGTGCCAGTAGTTGGACCCCCAATCAGCCCCAGCATTTT.

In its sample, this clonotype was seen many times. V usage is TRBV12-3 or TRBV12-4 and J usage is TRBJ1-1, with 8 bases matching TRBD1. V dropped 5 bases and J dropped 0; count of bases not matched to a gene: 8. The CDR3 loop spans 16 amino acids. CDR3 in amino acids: CASSPTGATMNTEAFF. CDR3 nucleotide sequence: TGTGCCAGCAGTCCGACAGGGGCTACCATGAACACTGAAGCTTTCTTT.

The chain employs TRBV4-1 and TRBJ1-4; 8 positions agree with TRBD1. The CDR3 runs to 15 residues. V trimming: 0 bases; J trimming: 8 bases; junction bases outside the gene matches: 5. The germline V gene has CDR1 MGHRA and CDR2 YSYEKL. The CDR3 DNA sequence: TGCGCCAGCAGCCAAGAAGACAGGGGTCGGGAAAAACTGTTTTTT. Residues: CASSQEDRGREKLFF.

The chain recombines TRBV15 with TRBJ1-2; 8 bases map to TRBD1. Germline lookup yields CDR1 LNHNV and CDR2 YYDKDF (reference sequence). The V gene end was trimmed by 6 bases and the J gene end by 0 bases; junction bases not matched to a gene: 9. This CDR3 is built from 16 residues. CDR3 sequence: CATRETGDRSNYGYTF. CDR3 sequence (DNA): TGTGCCACCAGGGAGACAGGGGATCGGTCTAACTATGGCTACACCTTC.

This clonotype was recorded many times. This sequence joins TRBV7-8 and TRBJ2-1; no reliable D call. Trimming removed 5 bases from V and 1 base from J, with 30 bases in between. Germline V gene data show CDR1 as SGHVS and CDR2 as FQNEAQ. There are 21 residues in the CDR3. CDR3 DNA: TGTGCCAGCAGCCCGGTCGTTTGGATCAGTTCTAACTTGGAGTCCTACAATGAGCAGTTCTTC. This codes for CASSPVVWISSNLESYNEQFF. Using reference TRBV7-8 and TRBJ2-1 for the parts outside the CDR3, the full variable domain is GAGVSQSPRYKVAKRGQDVALRCDPISGHVSLFWYQQALGQGPEFLTYFQNEAQLDKSGLPSDRFFAERPEGSVSTLKIQRTQQEDSAVYLCASSPVVWISSNLESYNEQFFGPGTRLTVL.

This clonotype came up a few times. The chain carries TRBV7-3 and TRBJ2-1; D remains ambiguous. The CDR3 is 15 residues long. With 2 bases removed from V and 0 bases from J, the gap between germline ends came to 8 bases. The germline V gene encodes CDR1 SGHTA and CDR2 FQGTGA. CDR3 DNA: TGTGCCAGCAGCTTAGCCGCCGGCTCCTACAATGAGCAGTTCTTC. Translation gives CASSLAAGSYNEQFF.

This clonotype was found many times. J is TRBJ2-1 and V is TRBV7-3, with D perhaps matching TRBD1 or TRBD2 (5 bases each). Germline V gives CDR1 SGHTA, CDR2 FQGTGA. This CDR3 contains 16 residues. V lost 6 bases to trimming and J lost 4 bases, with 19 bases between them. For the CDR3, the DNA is TGTGCCAGCAGTCCCGAAGGGACCGCAGTATACAATGAGCAGTTCTTC. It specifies CASSPEGTAVYNEQFF.

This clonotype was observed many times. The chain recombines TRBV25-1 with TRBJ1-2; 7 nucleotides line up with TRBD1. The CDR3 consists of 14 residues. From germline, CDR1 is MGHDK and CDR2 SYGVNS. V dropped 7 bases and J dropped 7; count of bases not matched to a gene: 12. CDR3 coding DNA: TGTGCCAGCACCCTGAAGGTGGCAGGGGGTGGCTACACCTTC. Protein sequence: CASTLKVAGGGYTF.

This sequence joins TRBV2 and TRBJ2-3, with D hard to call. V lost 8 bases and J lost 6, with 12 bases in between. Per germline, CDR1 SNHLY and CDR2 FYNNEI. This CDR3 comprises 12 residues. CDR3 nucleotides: TGTGCCAGCGAGTCCCGGACGGATACGCAGTATTTT. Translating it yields CASESRTDTQYF.

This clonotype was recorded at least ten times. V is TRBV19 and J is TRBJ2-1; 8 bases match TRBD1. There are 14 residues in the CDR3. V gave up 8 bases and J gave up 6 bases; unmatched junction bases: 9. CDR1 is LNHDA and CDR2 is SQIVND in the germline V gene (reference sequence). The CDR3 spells CASEQFTGGNEQFF. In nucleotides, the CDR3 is TGTGCCAGTGAACAATTCACAGGGGGCAATGAGCAGTTCTTC.

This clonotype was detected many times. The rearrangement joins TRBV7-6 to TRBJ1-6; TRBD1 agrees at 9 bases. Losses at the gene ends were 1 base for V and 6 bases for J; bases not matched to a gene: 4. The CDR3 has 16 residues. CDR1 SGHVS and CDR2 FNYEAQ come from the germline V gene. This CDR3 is CASSLEGQGSNSPLHF. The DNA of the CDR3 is TGTGCCAGCAGCTTAGAGGGACAGGGTAGTAATTCACCCCTCCACTTT.

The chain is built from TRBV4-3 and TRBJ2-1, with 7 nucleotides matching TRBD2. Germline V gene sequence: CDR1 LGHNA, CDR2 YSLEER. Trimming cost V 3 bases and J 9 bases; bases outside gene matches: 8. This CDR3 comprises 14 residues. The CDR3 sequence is CASSQWAGGTEQFF. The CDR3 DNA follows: TGCGCCAGCAGCCAGTGGGCCGGGGGGACTGAGCAGTTCTTC.

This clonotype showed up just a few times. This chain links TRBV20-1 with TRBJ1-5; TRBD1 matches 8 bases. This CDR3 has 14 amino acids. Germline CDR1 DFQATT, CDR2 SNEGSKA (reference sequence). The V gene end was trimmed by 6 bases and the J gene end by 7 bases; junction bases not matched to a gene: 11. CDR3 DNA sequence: TGCAGTGCACTTCAGACAGGGGTAGGGCAGCCCCAGCATTTT. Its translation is CSALQTGVGQPQHF.

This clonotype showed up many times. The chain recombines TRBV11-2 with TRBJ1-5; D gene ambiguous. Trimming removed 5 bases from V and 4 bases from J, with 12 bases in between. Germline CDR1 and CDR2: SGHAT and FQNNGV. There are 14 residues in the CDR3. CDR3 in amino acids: CASSPGERNQPQHF. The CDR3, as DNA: TGTGCCAGCAGCCCAGGAGAACGGAATCAGCCCCAGCATTTT.

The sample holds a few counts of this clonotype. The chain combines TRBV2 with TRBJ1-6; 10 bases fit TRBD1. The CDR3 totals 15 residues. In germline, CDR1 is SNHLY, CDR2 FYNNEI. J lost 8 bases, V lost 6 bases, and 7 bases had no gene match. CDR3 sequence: CASRRGQGVDSPLHF. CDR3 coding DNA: TGTGCCAGCAGGAGAGGACAGGGGGTTGATTCACCCCTCCACTTT.

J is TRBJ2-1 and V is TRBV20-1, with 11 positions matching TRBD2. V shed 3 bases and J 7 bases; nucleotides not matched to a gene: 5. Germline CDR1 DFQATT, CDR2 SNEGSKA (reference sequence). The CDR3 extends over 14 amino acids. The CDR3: CSAREPSGRNEQFF. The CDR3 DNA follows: TGCAGTGCTAGGGAGCCTAGCGGGAGGAATGAGCAGTTCTTC.

The CDR3 DNA reads as TGTGCCAGCAGCGTAGGGTATGGCACAGATACGCAGTATTTT. Its protein is CASSVGYGTDTQYF. The V and J genes are TRBV5-5 and TRBJ2-3; D is ambiguous. Germline V CDR1 and CDR2: SGHKS, YYEKEE (reference sequence). With 4 bases removed from V and 1 base from J, the gap between germline ends came to 10 bases. This CDR3 is 14 amino acids long. The whole variable domain, filled in from reference TRBV5-5 and TRBJ2-3, reads DAGVTQSPTHLIKTRGQQVTLRCSPISGHKSVSWYQQVLGQGPQFIFQYYEKEERGRGNFPDRFSARQFPNYSSELNVNALLLGDSALYLCASSVGYGTDTQYFGPGTRLTVL.

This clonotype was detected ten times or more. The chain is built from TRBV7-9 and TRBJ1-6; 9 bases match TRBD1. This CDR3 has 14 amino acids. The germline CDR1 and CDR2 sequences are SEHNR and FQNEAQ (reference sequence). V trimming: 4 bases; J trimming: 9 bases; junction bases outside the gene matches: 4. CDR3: CASSSQGAGSPLHF. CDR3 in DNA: TGTGCCAGCAGCTCACAGGGGGCTGGTTCACCCCTCCACTTT.

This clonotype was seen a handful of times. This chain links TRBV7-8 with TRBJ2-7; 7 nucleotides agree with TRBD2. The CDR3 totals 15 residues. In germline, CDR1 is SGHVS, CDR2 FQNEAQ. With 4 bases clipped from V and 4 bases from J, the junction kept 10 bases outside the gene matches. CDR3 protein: CASSSGGRAEYEQYF. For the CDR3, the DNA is TGTGCCAGCAGCTCCGGTGGGAGGGCCGAGTACGAGCAGTACTTC.

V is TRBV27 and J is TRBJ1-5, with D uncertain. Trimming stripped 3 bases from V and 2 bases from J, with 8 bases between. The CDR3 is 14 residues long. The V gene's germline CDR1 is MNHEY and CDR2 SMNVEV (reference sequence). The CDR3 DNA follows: TGTGCCAGCAGTTTGTCCCGGGGCAATCAGCCCCAGCATTTT. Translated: CASSLSRGNQPQHF.

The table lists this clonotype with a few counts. CDR3 coding DNA: TGTGCCAGCAGTCCTGCTCCGGGACTAGCGGGGGGGCGGAAGACCCAGTACTTC. Protein product: CASSPAPGLAGGRKTQYF. The V gene is TRBV28, the J gene TRBJ2-5, with 16 bases lining up with TRBD2. The length of the CDR3 is 18 residues. After removal of 5 bases from V and 6 bases from J, the junction contained 12 bases not matched to a gene. Germline CDR1 reads MDHEN; CDR2 reads SYDVKM.

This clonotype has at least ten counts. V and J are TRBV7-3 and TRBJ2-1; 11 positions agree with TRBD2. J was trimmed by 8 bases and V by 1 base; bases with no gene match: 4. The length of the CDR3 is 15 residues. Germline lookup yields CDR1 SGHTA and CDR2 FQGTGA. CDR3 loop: CASSLSSGREYEQFF. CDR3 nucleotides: TGTGCCAGCAGCTTAAGTAGCGGGAGGGAGTATGAGCAGTTCTTC.

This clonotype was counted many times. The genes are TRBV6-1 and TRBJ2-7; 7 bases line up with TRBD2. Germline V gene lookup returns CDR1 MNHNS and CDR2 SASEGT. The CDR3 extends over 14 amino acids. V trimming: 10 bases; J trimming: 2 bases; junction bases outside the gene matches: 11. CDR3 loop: CATRTSARPYEQYF. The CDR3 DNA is TGTGCCACCCGAACTAGCGCTAGACCCTACGAGCAGTACTTC.

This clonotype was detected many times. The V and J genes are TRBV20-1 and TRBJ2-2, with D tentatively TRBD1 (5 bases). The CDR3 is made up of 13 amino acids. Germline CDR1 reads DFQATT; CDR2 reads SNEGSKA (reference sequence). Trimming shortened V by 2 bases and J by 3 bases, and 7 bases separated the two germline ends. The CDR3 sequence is CSARQTDTGELFF. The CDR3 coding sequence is TGCAGTGCTAGACAGACAGACACCGGGGAGCTGTTTTTT.

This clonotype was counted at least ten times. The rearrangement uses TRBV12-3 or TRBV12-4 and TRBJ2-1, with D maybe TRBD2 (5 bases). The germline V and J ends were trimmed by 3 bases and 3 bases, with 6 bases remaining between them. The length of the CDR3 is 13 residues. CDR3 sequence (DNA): TGTGCCAGCAGTTTCGCGGGCTACAATGAGCAGTTCTTC. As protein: CASSFAGYNEQFF.